This T cell receptor (beta chain) emerged from a study of blood T cell repertoires in COVID-19. This clone was seen once. Germline V gene sequence: CDR1 MDHEN, CDR2 SYDVKM. V was clipped by 3 bases and J by 3 bases, with 20 bases between them. This CDR3 contains 17 residues. Profiled with immunoSEQ multiplex PCR; TCRdb holds only in-frame clones, not every one. In the table there are about 15,000 clones, less than 80% of which are singletons. Sequenced sample: peripheral blood. The origin of this receptor is a man in his 70s with active or convalescent COVID-19. V and J are TRBV28 and TRBJ1-2, with a tentative D call TRBD1 (6 bases). The CDR3 DNA sequence: TGTGCCAGCAGTTTTCCCCCCGGGACACATCAGGACTATGGCTACACCTTC. This sequence encodes CASSFPPGTHQDYGYTF.